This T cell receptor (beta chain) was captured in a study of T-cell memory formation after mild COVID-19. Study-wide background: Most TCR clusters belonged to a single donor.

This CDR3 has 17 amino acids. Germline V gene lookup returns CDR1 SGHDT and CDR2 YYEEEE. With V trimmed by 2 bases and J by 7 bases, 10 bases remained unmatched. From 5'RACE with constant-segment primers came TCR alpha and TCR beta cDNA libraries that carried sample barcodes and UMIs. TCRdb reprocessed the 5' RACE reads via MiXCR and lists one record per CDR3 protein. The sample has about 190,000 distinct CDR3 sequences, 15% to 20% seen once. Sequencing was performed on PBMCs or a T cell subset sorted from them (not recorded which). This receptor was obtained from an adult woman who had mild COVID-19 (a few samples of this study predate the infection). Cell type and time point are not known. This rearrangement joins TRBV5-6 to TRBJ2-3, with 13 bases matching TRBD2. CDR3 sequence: CASSLELLAGGRNTQYF. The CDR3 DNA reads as TGTGCCAGCAGCTTAGAACTACTAGCGGGGGGGCGAAATACGCAGTATTTT.